This T cell receptor beta chain derives from a study of response to subunit inactivated influenza vaccine. The study, taken as a whole, reports: Only a handful of new T cells, the authors suggested, are recruited with each seasonal influenza vaccination.

About this clonotype: The antigen is unknown.

Trimming took off 2 bases at V and 3 bases at J, with 8 bases between the two ends. Germline CDR1 and CDR2: SEHNR and FQNEAQ (reference sequence). The CDR3 is made up of 13 amino acids. Each CDR3 protein is one row after TCRdb ran MiXCR on the RT-PCR reads. The data show 500,000 to 600,000 distinct CDR3 sequences, approximately 10% seen once. The sequence came from a man in his fifties who received an inactivated influenza vaccine. The chain employs TRBV7-9 and TRBJ2-7; perhaps TRBD1 as D (5 bases). Sequences were derived from PBMCs from blood, sampled on the day of vaccination. CDR3 DNA sequence: TGTGCCAGCAGCTTACAGGGCCACTACGAGCAGTACTTC. It codes for CASSLQGHYEQYF.